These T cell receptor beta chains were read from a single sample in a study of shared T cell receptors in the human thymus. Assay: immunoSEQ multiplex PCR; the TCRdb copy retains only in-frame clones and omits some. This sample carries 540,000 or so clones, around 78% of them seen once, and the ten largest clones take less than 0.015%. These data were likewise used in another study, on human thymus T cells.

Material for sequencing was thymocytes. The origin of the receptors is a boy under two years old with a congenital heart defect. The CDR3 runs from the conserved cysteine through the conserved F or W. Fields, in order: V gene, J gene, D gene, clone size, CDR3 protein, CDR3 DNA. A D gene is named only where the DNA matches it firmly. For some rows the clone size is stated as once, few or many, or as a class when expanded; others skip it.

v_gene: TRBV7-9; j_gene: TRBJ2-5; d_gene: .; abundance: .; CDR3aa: CASSFWRGTQYF; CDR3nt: TGTGCCAGCAGCTTCTGGAGGGGGACCCAGTACTTC
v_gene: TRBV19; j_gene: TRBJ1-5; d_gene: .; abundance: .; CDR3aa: CASSPGSQPQHF; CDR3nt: TGTGCCAGTAGCCCAGGCTCGCAGCCCCAGCATTTT
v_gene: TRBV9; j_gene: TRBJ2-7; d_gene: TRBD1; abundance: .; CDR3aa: CASSVRAGGEQYF; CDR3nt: TGTGCCAGCAGCGTCCGCGCAGGGGGCGAGCAGTACTTC
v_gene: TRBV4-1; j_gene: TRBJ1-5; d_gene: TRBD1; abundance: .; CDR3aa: CASSQEAGQDSNQPQHF; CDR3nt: TGCGCCAGCAGCCAAGAAGCCGGACAGGATAGCAATCAGCCCCAGCATTTT
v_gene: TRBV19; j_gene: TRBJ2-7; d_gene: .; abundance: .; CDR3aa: CASSIRTGSSYEQYF; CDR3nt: TGTGCCAGTAGTATCCGGACTGGGAGCTCCTACGAGCAGTACTTC
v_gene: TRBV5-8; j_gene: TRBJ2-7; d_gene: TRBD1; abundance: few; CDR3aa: CASSLTGGKNEQYF; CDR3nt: TGTGCCAGCAGCTTGACAGGGGGCAAGAACGAGCAGTACTTC
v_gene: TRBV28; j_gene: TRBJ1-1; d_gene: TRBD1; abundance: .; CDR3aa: CASSGLKQGTDTEAFF; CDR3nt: TGTGCCAGCAGTGGGCTAAAACAGGGGACGGACACTGAAGCTTTCTTT
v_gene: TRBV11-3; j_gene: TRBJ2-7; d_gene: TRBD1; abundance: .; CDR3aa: CASTINPGQGHYEQYF; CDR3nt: TGTGCCAGCACCATCAATCCCGGACAGGGGCACTACGAGCAGTACTTC
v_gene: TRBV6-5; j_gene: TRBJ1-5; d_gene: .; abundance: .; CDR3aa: CASWGLNQPQHF; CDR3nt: TGTGCCAGCTGGGGGCTCAATCAGCCCCAGCATTTT
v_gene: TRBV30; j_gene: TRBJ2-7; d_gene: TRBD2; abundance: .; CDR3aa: CAWRKGEREKYEQYF; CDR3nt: TGTGCCTGGAGAAAGGGTGAGCGGGAGAAATACGAGCAGTACTTC
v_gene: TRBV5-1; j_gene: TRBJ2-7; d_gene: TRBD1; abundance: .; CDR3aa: CASSLRGTDYEQYF; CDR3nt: TGCGCCAGCAGCCTGAGGGGGACAGACTACGAGCAGTACTTC
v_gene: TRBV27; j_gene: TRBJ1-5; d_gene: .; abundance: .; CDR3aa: CASSVSPQGDGNQPQHF; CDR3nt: TGTGCCAGCAGTGTCTCACCTCAGGGTGACGGCAATCAGCCCCAGCATTTT
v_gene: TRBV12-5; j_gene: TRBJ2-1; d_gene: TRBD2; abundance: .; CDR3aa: CASGETSGKYNEQFF; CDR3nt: TGTGCTAGTGGGGAGACTAGCGGAAAATACAATGAGCAGTTCTTC
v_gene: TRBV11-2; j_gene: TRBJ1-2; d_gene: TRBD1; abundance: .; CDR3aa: CASSIRALGTGGYTF; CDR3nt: TGTGCCAGCAGCATACGCGCCTTGGGGACAGGAGGCTACACCTTC
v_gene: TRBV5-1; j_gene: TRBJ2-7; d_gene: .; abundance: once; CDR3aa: CASSLYPPKGNPDHEQYF; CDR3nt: TGCGCCAGCAGCTTGTACCCCCCTAAGGGGAACCCCGACCACGAGCAGTACTTC
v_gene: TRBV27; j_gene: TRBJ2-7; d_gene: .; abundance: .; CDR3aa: CASSTKGVSSYEQYF; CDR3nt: TGTGCCAGCAGTACCAAGGGGGTAAGCTCCTACGAGCAGTACTTC
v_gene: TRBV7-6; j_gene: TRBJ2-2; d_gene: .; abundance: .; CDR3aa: CASSRGQAILNTGELFF; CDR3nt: TGTGCCAGCAGCCGCGGGCAAGCGATCCTGAACACCGGGGAGCTGTTTTTT
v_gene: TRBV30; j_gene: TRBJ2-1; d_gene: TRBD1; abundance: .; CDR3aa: CAWSRGQGAGSEQFF; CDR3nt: TGTGCCTGGAGCAGGGGACAGGGGGCAGGGAGTGAGCAGTTCTTC
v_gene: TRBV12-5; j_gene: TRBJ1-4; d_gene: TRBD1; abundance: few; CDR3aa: CASGYPGGRRWEANEKLFF; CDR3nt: TGTGCTAGTGGTTACCCAGGGGGTAGGAGGTGGGAGGCTAATGAAAAACTGTTTTTT
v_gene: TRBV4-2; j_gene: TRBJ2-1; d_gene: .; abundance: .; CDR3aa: CASSQVAVSSYNEQFF; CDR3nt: TGTGCCAGCAGCCAAGTTGCGGTGAGCTCCTACAATGAGCAGTTCTTC
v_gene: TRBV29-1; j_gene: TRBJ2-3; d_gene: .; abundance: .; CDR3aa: CSVEKQGIQFSDTQYF; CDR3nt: TGCAGCGTGGAGAAGCAGGGAATACAGTTTTCAGATACGCAGTATTTT